The 5 T cell receptor beta chains reported below all come from one sample, sequenced in a study of OX40 agonist ivuxolimab in advanced cancers. TCRdb's copy holds only in-frame clones and misses some; the assay was immunoSEQ multiplex PCR. Of tens of thousands of clones detected, 90% to 95% appear once; the ten largest clones hold about 1.8%. The starting material was CD4+ or CD8+ T cells sorted from blood, obtained in a trial of the OX40 agonist ivuxolimab. Receptors originate from an adult with an advanced solid tumor such as melanoma, head and neck, liver or kidney cancer.

CDR3 residues: CASSGQGAGTEAFF. The CDR3 DNA follows: TGTGCCAGCAGTGGACAGGGGGCGGGCACTGAAGCTTTCTTT. The V call is TRBV2, the J call TRBJ1-1; 10 positions agree with TRBD1. Germline V gene lookup returns CDR1 SNHLY and CDR2 FYNNEI. CDR3 size: 14 residues. Unmatched junction bases numbered 3, after V lost 4 bases and J lost 4 bases. Supplemented by reference TRBV2 and TRBJ1-1, the full variable domain reads EPEVTQTPSHQVTQMGQEVILRCVPISNHLYFYWYRQILGQKVEFLVSFYNNEISEKSEIFDDQFSVERPDGSNFTLKIRSTKLEDSAMYFCASSGQGAGTEAFFGQGTRLTVV.

The J gene is TRBJ2-3, the V gene TRBV5-4, with TRBD2 matching 11 bases. The CDR3 length is 17 residues. V lost 0 bases and J lost 3; bases outside the gene matches: 6. CDR1 is SGHNT, CDR2 YYREEE, per germline (reference sequence). The CDR3 loop reads CASSLGRGTSGTDTQYF. In DNA, the CDR3 is TGTGCCAGCAGCTTGGGGAGGGGGACTAGCGGTACAGATACGCAGTATTTT.

This chain connects TRBV7-6 to TRBJ2-1, with D perhaps matching TRBD1 or TRBD2 (6 bases each). CDR1 and CDR2 (germline): SGHVS, FNYEAQ. This CDR3 is 15 amino acids long. Trimming cost V 0 bases and J 4 bases, with 10 bases left between them. CDR3 region: CASSLAGGPYNEQFF. Written as DNA, the CDR3 is TGTGCCAGCAGCTTAGCGGGGGGCCCGTACAATGAGCAGTTCTTC.

This rearrangement joins TRBV6-1 to TRBJ2-5; no clear D gene. V shed 4 bases and J shed 5 bases, with 8 bases lying between them. CDR1 is MNHNS and CDR2 is SASEGT in the germline V gene. The CDR3 sequence is 12 residues long. CDR3 DNA: TGTGCCAGCAGTGCCCGGTCGGAGACCCAGTACTTC. Encoded protein: CASSARSETQYF.

The chain uses TRBV2 and TRBJ2-3, with 9 positions matching TRBD1. V shed 5 bases and J 2 bases; nucleotides not matched to a gene: 8. The CDR3 has 16 residues. CDR1 is SNHLY, CDR2 FYNNEI, per germline. The CDR3 region is CASSTRTGDDTDTQYF. The CDR3 DNA reads as TGTGCCAGCAGTACTAGGACAGGGGACGACACAGATACGCAGTATTTT. Full variable domain (missing parts from reference TRBV2 and TRBJ2-3): EPEVTQTPSHQVTQMGQEVILRCVPISNHLYFYWYRQILGQKVEFLVSFYNNEISEKSEIFDDQFSVERPDGSNFTLKIRSTKLEDSAMYFCASSTRTGDDTDTQYFGPGTRLTVL.